The clone carrying this T cell receptor (beta chain) was recorded a few times. Its cognate antigen is unknown. This CDR3 contains 17 residues. Germline V gives CDR1 SGHVS, CDR2 FQNEAQ. Trimming cost V 1 base and J 0 bases; bases outside gene matches: 6. Sequencing was performed with immunoSEQ multiplex PCR; in TCRdb, only in-frame clones are kept and a portion is missing. In the table there are some 49,000 clones, 76% of which are singletons. Sample time point: week 47, end of study. Vaccination used 300 ug of mutant IDH1 20-mer peptide per dose, with topical imiquimod. Across weeks 1, 3, 5, 7, 11, 15, 19 and 23, patients received a vaccination each time, eight in all. The record originates from a study of a mutant IDH1 vaccine in newly diagnosed glioma. Notes on the study in general: Seemingly, pseudoprogression had no relation to changes in the top peripheral T cell clonotypes. Vaccine-induced immune responses occurred in approximately 93% of patients.

The TCR originated in a woman between 35 and 50 years old with glioma. Some clones in this sample may be carry-over from other donors' samples. This material consisted of PBMCs, taken from a glioma patient whose treatment included an IDH1 peptide vaccine. The genes are TRBV7-8 and TRBJ1-1; the match to TRBD1 covers 9 bases. The CDR3 reads CASSLEPGQGVNTEAFF. DNA for the CDR3: TGTGCCAGCAGCTTAGAACCGGGACAGGGCGTGAACACTGAAGCTTTCTTT.